This T cell receptor (beta chain) was found in a study of blood T cell repertoires in COVID-19. For the study at large: Samples came from the United States, Italy and Spain, spanning acute and convalescent COVID-19. PBMCs, B-cell-depleted T cells, or T cells provided the cDNA or gDNA that made up the material.

Authors' processing steps: It was from reference gene primer amplification that nucleated cell counts were estimated. Only in-frame clones appear in the TCRdb table, and some are missing; sequencing was by immunoSEQ multiplex PCR. D and trimming were read from the DNA, whereas the V and J calls and clone size are those reported in that table. Of 130,000 to 150,000 clones listed, around 84% are singletons. J gave up 2 bases and V 9 bases, and 14 bases lay outside the gene matches. CDR1 is LNHDA and CDR2 is SQIVND in the germline V gene (reference sequence). There are 17 residues in the CDR3. The specimen was peripheral blood. The chain recombines TRBV19 with TRBJ1-3; 9 nucleotides align to TRBD1. This clonotype was sampled from a woman aged 50 to 65 with acute or convalescent COVID-19. The CDR3 spells CARTRAGTGLPGNTIYF. CDR3 coding DNA: TGTGCCAGAACGAGGGCCGGGACAGGGCTTCCTGGAAACACCATATATTTT.